These 14 T cell receptor beta chains were all obtained from the same sample, sequenced in a study of graft-versus-host responses after intestinal transplantation (dated by TCRdb to the early 2020s). Their cognate antigens are unknown. The library was obtained by the immunoSEQ multiplex PCR assay. Drawn from immuneACCESS, this table holds only the in-frame rearrangements with V and J called that TCRdb kept. Clones are partly lost; checked studies trace under half to an unresolved V gene and leave the rest unexplained. In this sample the table shows 90,000 to 150,000 clones, 90% to 95% of which occur a single time. Roughly 0.12% of the sample is held by the ten biggest clonotypes. Taken with the paper, the label for time point translates to: cells obtained before transplantation from donor or recipient. The input for sequencing was unstimulated CD4+ T cells sorted from spleen or lymph node cells, taken before intestinal transplant. All receptors derive from a human donor who received an intestinal transplant.

The chain carries TRBV2 and TRBJ2-7; D may correspond to TRBD1 or TRBD2 (5 bases each). The germline V gene has CDR1 SNHLY and CDR2 FYNNEI. V lost 5 bases, J lost 1 base, and 12 bases lay in between. The CDR3 has 14 residues. Here the CDR3 reads CASSRGPSSYEQYF. The CDR3 nucleotides are TGTGCCAGCAGTCGGGGACCGTCATCCTACGAGCAGTACTTC.

V gene TRBV27 combines with J gene TRBJ2-2; possibly TRBD1 or TRBD2 for D (5 bases each). Germline lookup yields CDR1 MNHEY and CDR2 SMNVEV (reference sequence). The CDR3 contains 14 residues. V was cut by 6 bases and J by 4 bases, with 12 bases left in between. CDR3 nucleotides: TGTGCCAGCAGGGGACGCCTTCTCACCGGGGAGCTGTTTTTT. Protein product: CASRGRLLTGELFF.

V usage is TRBV28 and J usage is TRBJ2-1, with no clear D. This CDR3 has 10 amino acids. Germline V CDR1 and CDR2: MDHEN, SYDVKM. V was pared by 8 bases and J by 7 bases, with 6 bases between. The CDR3 DNA is TGTGCCAGCGGACCGAATGAGCAGTTCTTC. As protein: CASGPNEQFF.

The genes are TRBV7-6 and TRBJ1-2; no firm D call. The CDR3 contains 14 residues. The V gene's germline CDR1 is SGHVS and CDR2 FNYEAQ. Trimming pared 1 base from V and 2 bases from J, leaving 8 bases between. As DNA, the CDR3 is TGTGCCAGCAGCTTAGTGGTCGGAAACTATGGCTACACCTTC. Its translation: CASSLVVGNYGYTF.

As concerns this clone: This sample also contains other DNA sequences that code for the same CDR3. The gene calls are TRBV2 and TRBJ2-5; D unclear. The CDR3 covers 11 residues. V shed 1 base and J shed 4 bases, with 1 base lying between them. Germline V gene sequence: CDR1 SNHLY, CDR2 FYNNEI. CDR3 residues: CASSEGETQYF. The DNA for the CDR3 is TGTGCCAGCAGTGAAGGAGAGACCCAGTACTTC.

The table lists this clone with a count of one. The chain carries TRBV19 and TRBJ1-4, with D perhaps matching TRBD1 (5 bases). There are 14 residues in the CDR3. V dropped 4 bases and J dropped 5 bases, with 11 bases sitting between them. The germline gives CDR1 LNHDA, CDR2 SQIVND (reference sequence). This CDR3 reads CASSTGTVNEKLFF. CDR3 bases: TGTGCCAGTAGTACCGGGACGGTAAATGAAAAACTGTTTTTT.

The rearrangement uses TRBV28 and TRBJ2-7; TRBD1 matches 7 bases. V shed 8 bases and J 2 bases; nucleotides not matched to a gene: 6. Germline V gene sequence: CDR1 MDHEN, CDR2 SYDVKM. The CDR3 loop spans 13 amino acids. The CDR3 DNA follows: TGTGCCAGCCTCCACGGGACAGCCTACGAGCAGTACTTC. It specifies CASLHGTAYEQYF. Full variable domain (outside the CDR3, taken from reference TRBV28 and TRBJ2-7): DVKVTQSSRYLVKRTGEKVFLECVQDMDHENMFWYRQDPGLGLRLIYFSYDVKMKEKGDIPEGYSVSREKKERFSLILESASTNQTSMYLCASLHGTAYEQYFGPGTRLTVT.

This chain links TRBV28 with TRBJ2-3; the D gene is possibly TRBD1 (6 bases). V lost 5 bases, J lost 3 bases, and 18 bases lay in between. This CDR3 comprises 16 residues. CDR1 is MDHEN, CDR2 SYDVKM, per germline. The CDR3, as DNA: TGTGCCAGCAGTCCAGGGGCGAGGGGCCCAACAGATACGCAGTATTTT. Its translation is CASSPGARGPTDTQYF.

The CDR3 DNA reads TGTGCCAGCAGCTCAATGCCGGGAGATACGCAGTATTTT. Its translation: CASSSMPGDTQYF. The rearrangement joins TRBV7-3 to TRBJ2-3, with D uncertain. Germline V CDR1 and CDR2: SGHTA, FQGTGA. The CDR3 runs 13 residues. Between the trimmed V and J ends, which lost 4 bases and 5 bases, there was a span of 10 bases. Based on the CDR3 plus reference TRBV7-3 and TRBJ2-3, the full variable domain is GAGVSQTPSNKVTEKGKYVELRCDPISGHTALYWYRQSLGQGPEFLIYFQGTGAADDSGLPNDRFFAVRPEGSVSTLKIQRTERGDSAVYLCASSSMPGDTQYFGPGTRLTVL.

The V call is TRBV5-6, the J call TRBJ1-2, with 7 bases fitting TRBD1. V was pared by 6 bases and J by 8 bases, with 10 bases of the junction left unmatched. CDR1 is SGHDT and CDR2 is YYEEEE in the germline V gene. The CDR3 covers 13 residues. CDR3 sequence (DNA): TGTGCCAGCATCGCAGGGGGAAGCGGCGGCTACACCTTC. It specifies CASIAGGSGGYTF.

The genes are TRBV19 and TRBJ1-2; no clear D. Trimming stripped 7 bases from V and 2 bases from J, with 8 bases between. This CDR3 spans 12 amino acids. Germline values: CDR1 LNHDA, CDR2 SQIVND (reference sequence). CDR3 DNA: TGTGCCAGTAAAATCGGAAACTATGGCTACACCTTC. It specifies CASKIGNYGYTF.

The J gene is TRBJ2-5, the V gene TRBV5-1; D perhaps matches TRBD2 (5 bases). The J call may be mistaken, given a closer DNA end match to TRBJ2-7. There are 14 residues in the CDR3. Germline assignment: CDR1 SGHRS and CDR2 YFSETQ. CDR3 nucleotide sequence: TGCGCCAGCAGCTTAGGAAGCGGCCCCTACGAGCAGTACTTC. Translation gives CASSLGSGPYEQYF.

In regard to this clone: Other DNA sequences in this sample translate to the same CDR3. The chain carries TRBV6-5 and TRBJ1-1; no clear D gene. V lost 0 bases and J lost 1, with 3 bases in between. CDR1 and CDR2 (germline): MNHEY, SVGAGI. The CDR3 covers 13 residues. For the CDR3, the DNA is TGTGCCAGCAGTTACTCGAGGAACACTGAAGCTTTCTTT. It translates to CASSYSRNTEAFF.

This chain connects TRBV18 to TRBJ2-7; D ambiguous. The length of the CDR3 is 14 residues. CDR1 and CDR2 (germline): KGHSH, LQKENI. Trimming cost V 2 bases and J 0 bases, with 8 bases left between them. The CDR3 sequence is CASSPDGNSYEQYF. The CDR3 DNA is TGTGCCAGCTCACCAGACGGCAACTCCTACGAGCAGTACTTC.